Listed below are T cell receptor beta chains from one sample, sequenced in a study of shared clonotypes between healthy human individuals. Using immunoSEQ multiplex PCR, the repertoire was profiled, and TCRdb retains in-frame clones only, with some absent. This sample has a few million clones, with nearly 97% found just once. Specimen: naive CD4+ T cells sorted from blood. Source of these receptors: a man younger than 35 in good health. Both conserved end residues are part of each CDR3. The order of the fields is CDR3 length, V gene, clone size, J gene, D gene, CDR3 DNA, CDR3 protein. The D gene is left open where the match is weak. Expanded clones are given a class, and other clones once, few, many or no size at all.

len: 18
v_gene: TRBV18
abundance: .
j_gene: TRBJ1-6
d_gene: TRBD1
CDR3nt: TGTGCCAGCTCACCCACTCGGACAGGGCAAAACTATAATTCACCCCTCCACTTT
CDR3aa: CASSPTRTGQNYNSPLHF

len: 13
v_gene: TRBV18
abundance: .
j_gene: TRBJ1-1
d_gene: .
CDR3nt: TGTGCCAGCTCACCAACTGAGAACACTGAAGCTTTCTTT
CDR3aa: CASSPTENTEAFF

len: 16
v_gene: TRBV5-6
abundance: .
j_gene: TRBJ2-1
d_gene: .
CDR3nt: TGTGCCAGCAGCGTACAACGTGGGTTAATTTACAATGAGCAGTTCTTC
CDR3aa: CASSVQRGLIYNEQFF

len: 19
v_gene: TRBV4-1
abundance: .
j_gene: TRBJ2-6
d_gene: TRBD1
CDR3nt: TGCGCCAGCAGCCAAGACGGGGACAGGGAAACCTCTGGGGCCAACGTCCTGACTTTC
CDR3aa: CASSQDGDRETSGANVLTF

len: 15
v_gene: TRBV28
abundance: .
j_gene: TRBJ1-5
d_gene: .
CDR3nt: TGTGCCAGCAGGGCCTCCGGGGCCTTCAATCAGCCCCAGCATTTT
CDR3aa: CASRASGAFNQPQHF

len: 13
v_gene: TRBV2
abundance: .
j_gene: TRBJ1-2
d_gene: TRBD1
CDR3nt: TGTGCCAGCAGCCCGACAGGGTTGGGCGGCTACACCTTC
CDR3aa: CASSPTGLGGYTF

len: 12
v_gene: TRBV5-4
abundance: .
j_gene: TRBJ1-2
d_gene: .
CDR3nt: TGTGCCAGCAGCCCCCGGGACCGCGGCTACACCTTC
CDR3aa: CASSPRDRGYTF

len: 16
v_gene: TRBV10-1
abundance: .
j_gene: TRBJ2-3
d_gene: .
CDR3nt: TGCGCCAGCAGTGAGTGGGCCGGAGACAGACCCTTCCCTCAGTATTTT
CDR3aa: CASSEWAGDRPFPQYF

len: 15
v_gene: TRBV10-3
abundance: .
j_gene: TRBJ2-3
d_gene: .
CDR3nt: TGTGCCACGGCACTTGGGGACCTAGCCGCAGATACGCAGTATTTT
CDR3aa: CATALGDLAADTQYF

len: 13
v_gene: TRBV28
abundance: few
j_gene: TRBJ1-2
d_gene: .
CDR3nt: TGTGCCAGCAGTTTAGGGCAGGGCTATGGCTACACCTTC
CDR3aa: CASSLGQGYGYTF

len: 14
v_gene: TRBV28
abundance: .
j_gene: TRBJ2-1
d_gene: TRBD1
CDR3nt: TGTGCCAGCAGTGGGACAGGGGGTCTAAATGAGCAGTTCTTC
CDR3aa: CASSGTGGLNEQFF

len: 16
v_gene: TRBV7-9
abundance: .
j_gene: TRBJ1-4
d_gene: TRBD1
CDR3nt: TGTGCCAGCAGCATCGGACAGGGAGCGGCTAATGAAAAACTGTTTTTT
CDR3aa: CASSIGQGAANEKLFF

len: 19
v_gene: TRBV19
abundance: .
j_gene: TRBJ2-3
d_gene: TRBD1
CDR3nt: TGTGCCAGTAGTTGGCGGGGGACAGGGTTCGTTCCAAGGACAGATACGCAGTATTTT
CDR3aa: CASSWRGTGFVPRTDTQYF

len: 15
v_gene: TRBV5-1
abundance: .
j_gene: TRBJ2-1
d_gene: TRBD1
CDR3nt: TGCGCCAGCAGACCGACAGGGGAGTCCTACAATGAGCAGTTCTTC
CDR3aa: CASRPTGESYNEQFF

len: 14
v_gene: TRBV11-3
abundance: .
j_gene: TRBJ2-1
d_gene: .
CDR3nt: TGTGCCAGCAGCTTAGATGGGGTACCCAATGAGCAGTTCTTC
CDR3aa: CASSLDGVPNEQFF

len: 15
v_gene: TRBV6-6
abundance: .
j_gene: TRBJ1-5
d_gene: .
CDR3nt: TGTGCCAGCAGTTACTCAGACAGGCCAAATCAGCCCCAGCATTTT
CDR3aa: CASSYSDRPNQPQHF

len: 13
v_gene: TRBV7-2
abundance: .
j_gene: TRBJ2-7
d_gene: TRBD2
CDR3nt: TGTGCCAGCAGCCTAGCGGAAAACTACGAGCAGTACTTC
CDR3aa: CASSLAENYEQYF

len: 13
v_gene: TRBV10-3
abundance: .
j_gene: TRBJ2-3
d_gene: TRBD2
CDR3nt: TGTGCCACGACTAGCCTAGGGGCAGATACGCAGTATTTT
CDR3aa: CATTSLGADTQYF

len: 12
v_gene: TRBV18
abundance: .
j_gene: TRBJ2-7
d_gene: .
CDR3nt: TGTGCCAGCTCCCCGACGGAATACGAGCAGTACTTC
CDR3aa: CASSPTEYEQYF

len: 14
v_gene: TRBV9
abundance: .
j_gene: TRBJ2-1
d_gene: .
CDR3nt: TGTGCCAGCAGCGTCGTGGACGAGAGGAATGAGCAGTTCTTC
CDR3aa: CASSVVDERNEQFF

len: 13
v_gene: TRBV5-4
abundance: .
j_gene: TRBJ2-7
d_gene: .
CDR3nt: TGTGCCAGCAGCTTGGTCACTCGAGACGAGCAGTACTTC
CDR3aa: CASSLVTRDEQYF

len: 15
v_gene: TRBV5-1
abundance: .
j_gene: TRBJ1-5
d_gene: .
CDR3nt: TGCGCCAGCAGCCCGGCGGGGGGTGGCAATCAGCCCCAGCATTTT
CDR3aa: CASSPAGGGNQPQHF

len: 14
v_gene: TRBV5-1
abundance: .
j_gene: TRBJ2-3
d_gene: TRBD1
CDR3nt: TGCGCCAGCAGCCAGGGGGTAGCCGCAGATACGCAGTATTTT
CDR3aa: CASSQGVAADTQYF

len: 16
v_gene: TRBV4-3
abundance: .
j_gene: TRBJ2-3
d_gene: TRBD2
CDR3nt: TGCGCCAGCAGGGAGGCCGGGACTAGGGGCACAGATACGCAGTATTTT
CDR3aa: CASREAGTRGTDTQYF

len: 17
v_gene: TRBV5-4
abundance: .
j_gene: TRBJ2-1
d_gene: .
CDR3nt: TGTGCCAGCAGCCCGGGGGTGGACGGAAGCTCCTACAATGAGCAGTTCTTC
CDR3aa: CASSPGVDGSSYNEQFF

len: 19
v_gene: TRBV7-9
abundance: .
j_gene: TRBJ2-6
d_gene: TRBD1
CDR3nt: TGTGCCAGCAGCTTAGCGTCAGGGACAGGAGTCTCTGGGGCCAACGTCCTGACTTTC
CDR3aa: CASSLASGTGVSGANVLTF

len: 14
v_gene: TRBV4-3
abundance: .
j_gene: TRBJ2-2
d_gene: .
CDR3nt: TGCGCCAGCAGCCAAGGGGCTTACACCGGGGAGCTGTTTTTT
CDR3aa: CASSQGAYTGELFF

len: 13
v_gene: TRBV5-6
abundance: .
j_gene: TRBJ1-1
d_gene: .
CDR3nt: TGTGCCAGCAGCTTGATTGCGAACACTGAAGCTTTCTTT
CDR3aa: CASSLIANTEAFF

len: 13
v_gene: TRBV18
abundance: .
j_gene: TRBJ2-7
d_gene: .
CDR3nt: TGTGCCAGCTCACCGGCGTTGATCTACGAGCAGTACTTC
CDR3aa: CASSPALIYEQYF

len: 12
v_gene: TRBV11-3
abundance: .
j_gene: TRBJ2-5
d_gene: .
CDR3nt: TGTGCCAGCAGCTCCTCTGGAGAGACCCAGTACTTC
CDR3aa: CASSSSGETQYF

len: 17
v_gene: TRBV28
abundance: once
j_gene: TRBJ1-2
d_gene: .
CDR3nt: TGTGCCAGCAGTCAAAATCGTTTGGGAGAAACTAACTATGGCTACACCTTC
CDR3aa: CASSQNRLGETNYGYTF

len: 16
v_gene: TRBV4-3
abundance: .
j_gene: TRBJ1-3
d_gene: .
CDR3nt: TGCGCCAGCAGCCAAGAGGCGGCTTACTCTGGAAACACCATATATTTT
CDR3aa: CASSQEAAYSGNTIYF

len: 14
v_gene: TRBV5-1
abundance: .
j_gene: TRBJ2-7
d_gene: TRBD1
CDR3nt: TGCGCCAGCAGCTTGATAGACTCAGGGGGCGAGCAGTACTTC
CDR3aa: CASSLIDSGGEQYF

len: 17
v_gene: TRBV18
abundance: .
j_gene: TRBJ2-7
d_gene: TRBD2
CDR3nt: TGTGCCAGCTCACCAGGGACTAGCGGGATGTTTTCCTACGAGCAGTACTTC
CDR3aa: CASSPGTSGMFSYEQYF

len: 16
v_gene: TRBV13
abundance: .
j_gene: TRBJ1-5
d_gene: TRBD1
CDR3nt: TGTGCCAGCAGCCGTACAGGGGGCGCGAGCAATCAGCCCCAGCATTTT
CDR3aa: CASSRTGGASNQPQHF

len: 14
v_gene: TRBV7-9
abundance: .
j_gene: TRBJ2-5
d_gene: TRBD2
CDR3nt: TGTGCCAGCAGCTTAGTAGGGGAGGGAGAGACCCAGTACTTC
CDR3aa: CASSLVGEGETQYF